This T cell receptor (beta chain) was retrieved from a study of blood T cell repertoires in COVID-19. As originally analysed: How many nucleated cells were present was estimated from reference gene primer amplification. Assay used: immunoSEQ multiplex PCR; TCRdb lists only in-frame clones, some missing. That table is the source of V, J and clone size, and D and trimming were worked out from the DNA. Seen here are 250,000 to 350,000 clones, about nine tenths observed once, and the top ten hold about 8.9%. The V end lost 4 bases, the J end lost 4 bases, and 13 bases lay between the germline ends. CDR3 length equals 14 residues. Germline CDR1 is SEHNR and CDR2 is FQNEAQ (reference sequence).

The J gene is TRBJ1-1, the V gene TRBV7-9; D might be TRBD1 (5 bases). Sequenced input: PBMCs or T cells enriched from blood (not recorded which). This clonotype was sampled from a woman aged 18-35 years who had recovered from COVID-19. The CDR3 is CASSSNAGGTEAFF. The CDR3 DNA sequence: TGTGCCAGCAGCTCAAATGCGGGGGGCACTGAAGCTTTCTTT.